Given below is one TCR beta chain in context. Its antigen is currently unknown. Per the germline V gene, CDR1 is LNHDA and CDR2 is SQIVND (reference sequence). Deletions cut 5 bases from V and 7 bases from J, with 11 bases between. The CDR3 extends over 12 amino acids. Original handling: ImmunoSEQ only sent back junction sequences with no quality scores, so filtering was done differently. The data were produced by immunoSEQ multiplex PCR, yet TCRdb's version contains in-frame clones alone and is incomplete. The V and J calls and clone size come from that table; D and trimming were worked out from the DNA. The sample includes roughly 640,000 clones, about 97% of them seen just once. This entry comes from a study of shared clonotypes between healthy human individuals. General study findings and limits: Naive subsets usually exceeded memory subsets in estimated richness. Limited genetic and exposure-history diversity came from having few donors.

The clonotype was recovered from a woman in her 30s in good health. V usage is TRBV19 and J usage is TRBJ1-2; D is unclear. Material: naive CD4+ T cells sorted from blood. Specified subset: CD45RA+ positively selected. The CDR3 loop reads CASSVGPGGYTF. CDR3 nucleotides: TGTGCCAGTAGTGTCGGTCCTGGTGGCTACACCTTC.